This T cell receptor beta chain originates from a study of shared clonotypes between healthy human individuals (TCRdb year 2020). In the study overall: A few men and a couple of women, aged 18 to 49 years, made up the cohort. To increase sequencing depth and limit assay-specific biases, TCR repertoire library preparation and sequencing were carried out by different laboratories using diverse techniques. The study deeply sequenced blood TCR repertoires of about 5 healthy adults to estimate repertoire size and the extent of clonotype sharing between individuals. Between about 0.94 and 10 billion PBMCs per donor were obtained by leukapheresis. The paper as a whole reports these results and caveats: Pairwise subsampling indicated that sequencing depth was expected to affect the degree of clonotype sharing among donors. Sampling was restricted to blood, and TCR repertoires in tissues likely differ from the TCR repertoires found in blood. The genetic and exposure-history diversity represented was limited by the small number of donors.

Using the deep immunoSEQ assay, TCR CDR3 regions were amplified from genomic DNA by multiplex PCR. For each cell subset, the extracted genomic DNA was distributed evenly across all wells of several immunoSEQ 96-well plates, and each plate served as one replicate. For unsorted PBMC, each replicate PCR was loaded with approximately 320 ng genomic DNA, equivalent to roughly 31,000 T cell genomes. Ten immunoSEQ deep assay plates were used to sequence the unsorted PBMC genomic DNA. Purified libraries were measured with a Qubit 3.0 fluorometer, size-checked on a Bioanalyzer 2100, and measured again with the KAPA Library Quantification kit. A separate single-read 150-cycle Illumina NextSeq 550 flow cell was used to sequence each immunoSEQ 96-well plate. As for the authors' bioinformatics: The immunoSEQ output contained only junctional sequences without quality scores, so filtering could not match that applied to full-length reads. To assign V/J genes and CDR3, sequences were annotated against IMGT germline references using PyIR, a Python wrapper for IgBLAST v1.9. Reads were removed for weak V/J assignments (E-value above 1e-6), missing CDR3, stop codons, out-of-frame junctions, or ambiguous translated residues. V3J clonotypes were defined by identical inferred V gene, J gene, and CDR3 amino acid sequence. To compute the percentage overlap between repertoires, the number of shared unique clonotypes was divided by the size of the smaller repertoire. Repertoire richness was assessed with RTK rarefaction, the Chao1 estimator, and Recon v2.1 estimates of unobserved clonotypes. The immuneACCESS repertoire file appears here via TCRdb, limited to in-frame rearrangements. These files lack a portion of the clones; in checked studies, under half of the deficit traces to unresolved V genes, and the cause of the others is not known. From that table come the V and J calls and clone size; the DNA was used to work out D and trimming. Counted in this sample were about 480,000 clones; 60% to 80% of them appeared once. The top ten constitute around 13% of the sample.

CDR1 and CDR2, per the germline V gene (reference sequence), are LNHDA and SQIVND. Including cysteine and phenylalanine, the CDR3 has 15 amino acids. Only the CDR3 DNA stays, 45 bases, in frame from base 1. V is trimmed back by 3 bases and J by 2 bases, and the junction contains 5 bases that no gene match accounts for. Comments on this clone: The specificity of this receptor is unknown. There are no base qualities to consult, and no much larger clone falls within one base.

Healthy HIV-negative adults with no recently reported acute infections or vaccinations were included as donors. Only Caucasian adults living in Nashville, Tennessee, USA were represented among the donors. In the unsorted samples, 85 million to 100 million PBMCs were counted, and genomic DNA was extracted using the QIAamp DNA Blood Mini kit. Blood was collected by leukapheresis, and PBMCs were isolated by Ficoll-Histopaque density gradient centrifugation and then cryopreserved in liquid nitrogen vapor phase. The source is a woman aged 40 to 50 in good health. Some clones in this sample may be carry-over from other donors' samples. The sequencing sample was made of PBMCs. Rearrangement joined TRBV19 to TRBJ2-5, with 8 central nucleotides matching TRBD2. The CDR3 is CASSMAGGPQETQYF. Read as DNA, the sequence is TGTGCCAGTAGTATGGCGGGAGGACCGCAAGAGACCCAGTACTTC.